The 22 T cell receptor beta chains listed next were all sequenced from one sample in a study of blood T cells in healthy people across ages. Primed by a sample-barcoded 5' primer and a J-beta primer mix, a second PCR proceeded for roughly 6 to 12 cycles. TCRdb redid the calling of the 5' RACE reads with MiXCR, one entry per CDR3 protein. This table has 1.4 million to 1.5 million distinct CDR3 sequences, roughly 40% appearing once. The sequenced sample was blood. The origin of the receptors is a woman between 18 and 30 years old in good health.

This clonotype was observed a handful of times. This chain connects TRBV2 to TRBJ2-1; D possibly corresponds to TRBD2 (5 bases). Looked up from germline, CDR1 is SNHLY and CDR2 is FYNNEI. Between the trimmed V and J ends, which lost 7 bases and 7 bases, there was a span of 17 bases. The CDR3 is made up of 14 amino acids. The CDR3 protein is CASTVGGGTNEQFF. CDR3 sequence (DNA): TGTGCCAGCACGGTGGGTGGAGGAACGAATGAGCAGTTCTTC.

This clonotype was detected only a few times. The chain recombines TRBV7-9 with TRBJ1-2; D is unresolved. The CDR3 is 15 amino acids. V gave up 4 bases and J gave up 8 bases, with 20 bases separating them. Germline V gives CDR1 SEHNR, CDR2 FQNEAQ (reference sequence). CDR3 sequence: CASSSFRVRWRGYTF. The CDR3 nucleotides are TGTGCCAGCAGCTCTTTTCGAGTACGGTGGCGGGGCTACACCTTC. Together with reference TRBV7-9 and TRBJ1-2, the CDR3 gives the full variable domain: DTGVSQNPRHKITKRGQNVTFRCDPISEHNRLYWYRQTLGQGPEFLTYFQNEAQLEKSRLLSDRFSAERPKGSFSTLEIQRTEQGDSAMYLCASSSFRVRWRGYTFGSGTRLTVV.

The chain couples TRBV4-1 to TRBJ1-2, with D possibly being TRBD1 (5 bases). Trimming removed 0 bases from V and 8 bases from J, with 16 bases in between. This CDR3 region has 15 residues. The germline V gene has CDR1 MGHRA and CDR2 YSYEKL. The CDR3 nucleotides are TGCGCCAGCAGCCAAGATTGGGGGAATATGAGGGGCTACACCTTC. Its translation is CASSQDWGNMRGYTF.

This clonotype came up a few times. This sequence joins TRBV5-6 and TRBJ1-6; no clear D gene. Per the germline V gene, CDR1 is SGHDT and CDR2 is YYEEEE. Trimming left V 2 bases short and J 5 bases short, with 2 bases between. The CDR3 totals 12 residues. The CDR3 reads CASSLHNSPLHF. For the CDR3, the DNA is TGTGCCAGCAGCTTACATAATTCACCCCTCCACTTT.

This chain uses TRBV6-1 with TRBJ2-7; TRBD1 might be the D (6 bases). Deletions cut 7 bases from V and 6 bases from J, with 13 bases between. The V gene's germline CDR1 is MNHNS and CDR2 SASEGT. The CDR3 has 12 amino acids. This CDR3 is CASNPQGREQYF. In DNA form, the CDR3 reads TGTGCCAGCAACCCCCAGGGGCGCGAGCAGTACTTC.

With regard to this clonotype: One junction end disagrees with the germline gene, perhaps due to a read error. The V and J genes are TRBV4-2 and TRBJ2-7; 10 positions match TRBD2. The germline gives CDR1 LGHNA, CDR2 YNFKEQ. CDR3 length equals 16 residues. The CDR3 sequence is CGSSHDGTSEAYEQYF. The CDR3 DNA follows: TGTGGCAGCAGCCACGATGGGACTAGCGAGGCCTACGAGCAGTACTTC.

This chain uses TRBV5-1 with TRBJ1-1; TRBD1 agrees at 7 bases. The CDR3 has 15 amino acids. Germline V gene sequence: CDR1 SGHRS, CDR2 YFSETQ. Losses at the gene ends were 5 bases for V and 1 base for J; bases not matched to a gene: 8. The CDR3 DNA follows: TGCGCCAGCAGTACAACCGGGACAGCGAACACTGAAGCTTTCTTT. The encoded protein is CASSTTGTANTEAFF.

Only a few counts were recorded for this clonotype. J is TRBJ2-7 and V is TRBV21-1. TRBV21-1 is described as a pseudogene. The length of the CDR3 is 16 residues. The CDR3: CASSNEWEQSSYEQYF. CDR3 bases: TGTGCCAGCAGCAATGAATGGGAACAGAGCTCCTACGAGCAGTACTTC.

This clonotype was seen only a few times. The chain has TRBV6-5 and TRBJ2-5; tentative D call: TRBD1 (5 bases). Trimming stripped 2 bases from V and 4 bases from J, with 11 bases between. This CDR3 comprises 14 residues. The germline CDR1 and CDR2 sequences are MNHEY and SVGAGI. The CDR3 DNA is TGTGCCAGCAGTTACGGACCCCAGGGAGAGACCCAGTACTTC. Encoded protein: CASSYGPQGETQYF.

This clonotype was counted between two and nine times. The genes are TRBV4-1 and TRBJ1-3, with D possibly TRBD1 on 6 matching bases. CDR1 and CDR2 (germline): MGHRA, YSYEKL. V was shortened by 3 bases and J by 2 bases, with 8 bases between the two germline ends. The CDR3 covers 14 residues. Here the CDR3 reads CASSHTGTGNTIYF. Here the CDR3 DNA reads TGCGCCAGCAGCCACACAGGGACTGGAAACACCATATATTTT.

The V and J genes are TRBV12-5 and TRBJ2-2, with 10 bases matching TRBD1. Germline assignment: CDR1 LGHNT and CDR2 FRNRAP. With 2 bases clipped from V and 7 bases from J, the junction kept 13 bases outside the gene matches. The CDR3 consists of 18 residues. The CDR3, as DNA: TGTGCTAGTGGTTTGATCAGGGGGACAGGGGAATACGGCGGGGAGCTGTTTTTT. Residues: CASGLIRGTGEYGGELFF. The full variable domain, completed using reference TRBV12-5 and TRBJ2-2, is DARVTQTPRHKVTEMGQEVTMRCQPILGHNTVFWYRQTMMQGLELLAYFRNRAPLDDSGMPKDRFSAEMPDATLATLKIQPSEPRDSAVYFCASGLIRGTGEYGGELFFGEGSRLTVL.

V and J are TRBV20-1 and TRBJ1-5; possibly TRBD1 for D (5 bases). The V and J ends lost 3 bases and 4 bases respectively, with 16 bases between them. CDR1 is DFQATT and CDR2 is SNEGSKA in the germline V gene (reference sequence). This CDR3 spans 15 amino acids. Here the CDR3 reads CSARGLGLGNQPQHF. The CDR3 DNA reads TGCAGTGCTAGGGGACTAGGACTGGGGAATCAGCCCCAGCATTTT.

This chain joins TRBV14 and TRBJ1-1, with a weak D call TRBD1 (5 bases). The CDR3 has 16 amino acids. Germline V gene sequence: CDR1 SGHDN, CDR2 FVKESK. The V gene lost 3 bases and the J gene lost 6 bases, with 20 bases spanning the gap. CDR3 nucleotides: TGTGCCAGCAGCCAGGGATTCGCGGGGGTCCCAGCTGAAGCTTTCTTT. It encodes CASSQGFAGVPAEAFF. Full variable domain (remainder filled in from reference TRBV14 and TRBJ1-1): EAGVTQFPSHSVIEKGQTVTLRCDPISGHDNLYWYRRVMGKEIKFLLHFVKESKQDESGMPNNRFLAERTGGTYSTLKVQPAELEDSGVYFCASSQGFAGVPAEAFFGQGTRLTVV.

The CDR3 reads CSARAYPYSNQPQHF. CDR3 nucleotide sequence: TGCAGTGCTAGAGCCTACCCGTATAGCAATCAGCCCCAGCATTTT. The V and J genes are TRBV20-1 and TRBJ1-5; D is ambiguous. V dropped 1 base and J dropped 0 bases, with 10 bases sitting between them. Germline V gives CDR1 DFQATT, CDR2 SNEGSKA (reference sequence). This CDR3 spans 15 amino acids.

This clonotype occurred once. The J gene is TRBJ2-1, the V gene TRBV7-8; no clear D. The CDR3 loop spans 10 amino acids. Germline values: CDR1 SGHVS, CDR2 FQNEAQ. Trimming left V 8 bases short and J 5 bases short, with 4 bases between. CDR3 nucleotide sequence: TGTGCCAGCCTCAACAATGAGCAGTTCTTC. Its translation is CASLNNEQFF. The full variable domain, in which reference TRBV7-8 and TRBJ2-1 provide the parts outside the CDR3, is GAGVSQSPRYKVAKRGQDVALRCDPISGHVSLFWYQQALGQGPEFLTYFQNEAQLDKSGLPSDRFFAERPEGSVSTLKIQRTQQEDSAVYLCASLNNEQFFGPGTRLTVL.

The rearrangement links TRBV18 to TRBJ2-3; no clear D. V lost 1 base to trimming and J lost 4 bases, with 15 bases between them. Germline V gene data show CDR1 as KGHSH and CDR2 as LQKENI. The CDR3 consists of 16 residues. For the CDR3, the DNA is TGTGCCAGCTCACCACTGGCAGCTAGTATCCCAGATACGCAGTATTTT. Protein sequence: CASSPLAASIPDTQYF.

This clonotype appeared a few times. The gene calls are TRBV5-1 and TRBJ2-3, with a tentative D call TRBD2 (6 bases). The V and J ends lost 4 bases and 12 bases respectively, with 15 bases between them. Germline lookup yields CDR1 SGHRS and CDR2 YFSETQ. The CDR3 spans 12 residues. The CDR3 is CASSTEGLGQYF. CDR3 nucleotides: TGCGCCAGCAGCACGGAGGGCCTCGGACAGTATTTT.

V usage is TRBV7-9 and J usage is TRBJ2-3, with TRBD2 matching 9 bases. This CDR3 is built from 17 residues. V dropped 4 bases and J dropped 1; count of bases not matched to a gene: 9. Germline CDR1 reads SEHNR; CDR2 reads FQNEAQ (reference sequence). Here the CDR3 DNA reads TGTGCCAGCAGCTCCTACCGAATAGCGGGAGGCACAGATACGCAGTATTTT. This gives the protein CASSSYRIAGGTDTQYF.

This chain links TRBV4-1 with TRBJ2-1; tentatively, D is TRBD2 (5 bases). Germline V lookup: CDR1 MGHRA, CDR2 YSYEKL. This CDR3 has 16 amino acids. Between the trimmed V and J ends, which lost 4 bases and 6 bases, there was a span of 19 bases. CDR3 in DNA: TGCGCCAGCAGCCCCCCGGGGAGCGACCCCCTCAATGAGCAGTTCTTC. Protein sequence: CASSPPGSDPLNEQFF.

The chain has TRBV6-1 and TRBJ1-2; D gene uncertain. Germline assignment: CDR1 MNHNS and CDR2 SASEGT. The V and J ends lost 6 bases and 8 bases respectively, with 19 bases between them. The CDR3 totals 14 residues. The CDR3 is CASREDRRLNGYTF. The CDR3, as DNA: TGTGCCAGCAGAGAGGATCGAAGGTTAAACGGCTACACCTTC.

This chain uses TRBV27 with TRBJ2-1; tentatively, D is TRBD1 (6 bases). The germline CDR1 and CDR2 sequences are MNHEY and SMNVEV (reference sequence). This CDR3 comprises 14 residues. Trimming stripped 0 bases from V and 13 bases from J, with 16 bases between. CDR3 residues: CASSLSGQKETQFF. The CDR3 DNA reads TGTGCCAGCAGTTTATCAGGACAGAAAGAGACCCAGTTCTTC.

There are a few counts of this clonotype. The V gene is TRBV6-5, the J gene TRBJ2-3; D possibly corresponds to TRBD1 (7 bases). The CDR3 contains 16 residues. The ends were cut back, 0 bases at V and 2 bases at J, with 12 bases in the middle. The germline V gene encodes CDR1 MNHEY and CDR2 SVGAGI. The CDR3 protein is CASSYSGRGATDTQYF. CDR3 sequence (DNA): TGTGCCAGCAGTTACTCGGGCAGGGGGGCCACAGATACGCAGTATTTT.